Listed below are T cell receptor beta chains from one sample, sequenced in a study of blood T cell repertoires in COVID-19. Assay used: immunoSEQ multiplex PCR; TCRdb lists only in-frame clones, some missing. The sample includes more than 45,000 clones, approximately 85% seen only once; the top ten take roughly 15%. The material sequenced was peripheral blood. The receptors were gathered from a human donor in a cohort sampled during active COVID-19. The CDR3 runs from the conserved cysteine through the conserved F or W. The D gene is left open where the match is weak. The listing skips clone size in some rows; elsewhere it reads once, few, many or a size class.

TRBD2	TRBV7-2	NA	TRBJ2-1	TGTGCCAGCAGCTTAGACACTAGCGGACGTGAGTTCTTC	CASSLDTSGREFF
TRBD1	TRBV5-1	NA	TRBJ2-1	TGCGCCAGCAGCCTCCTCCCGGGACAGGGGGGCGATGAGCAGTTCTTC	CASSLLPGQGGDEQFF
TRBD1	TRBV5-1	once	TRBJ2-7	TGCGCCAGCAGCTGGACAGGGACTCTGGGCTACGAGCAGTACTTC	CASSWTGTLGYEQYF
TRBD2	TRBV2	few	TRBJ2-3	TGTGCCACCAGACTAGCGGGGAACACAGATACGCAGTATTTT	CATRLAGNTDTQYF
TRBD1	TRBV11-2	NA	TRBJ2-3	TGTGCCAGCAGCATAGGACAGGGCGGCTACTCTTCGCAGTATTTT	CASSIGQGGYSSQYF
TRBD2	TRBV7-2	NA	TRBJ2-1	TGTGCCAGCAGCTTAACTAGCGGAGCCAACAATGAGCAGTTCTTC	CASSLTSGANNEQFF
TRBD1	TRBV6-5	NA	TRBJ2-7	TGTGCCAGCAGGAGGCAGGGGGCGCAAGCCGGCGAGCAGTACTTC	CASRRQGAQAGEQYF
TRBD2	TRBV5-6	NA	TRBJ2-7	TGTGCCAGCAGCTCCCCACTTAGCGGGAGCTTCTACGAGCAGTACTTC	CASSSPLSGSFYEQYF
NA	TRBV2	NA	TRBJ1-1	TGTGCCAGCAGTGAGGTCCAGGTTGAAGCTTTCTTT	CASSEVQVEAFF
TRBD2	TRBV19	NA	TRBJ2-2	TGTGCCAGTAGTATGGGCTGGGAGGGCGGCGGGGAGCTGTTTTTT	CASSMGWEGGGELFF
TRBD1	TRBV2	NA	TRBJ1-5	TGTGCCAGCGGGACAGATCAGGATCAGCCCCAGCATTTT	CASGTDQDQPQHF
TRBD1	TRBV28	NA	TRBJ2-1	TGTGCCAGCAGTTTATTGGACAGGGATGTCTACAATGAGCAGTTCTTC	CASSLLDRDVYNEQFF
NA	TRBV5-4	once	TRBJ1-1	TGTGCCAGCAGCTTGGGGACAGCCACTGAAGCTTTCTTT	CASSLGTATEAFF
NA	TRBV29-1	NA	TRBJ2-7	TGCAGCGTTGAACTATACTACGAGCAGTACTTC	CSVELYYEQYF
NA	TRBV4-2	NA	TRBJ1-2	TGTGCCAGCAGCCAAGACGCGGGGGGTAACTATGGCTACACCTTC	CASSQDAGGNYGYTF
NA	TRBV19	once	TRBJ2-2	TGTGCCAGTAGTGAGGACCTAAGCGGGAACACCGGGGAGCTGTTTTTT	CASSEDLSGNTGELFF
NA	TRBV9	NA	TRBJ2-3	TGTGCCAGCAGCGTAGAGGAGGGGCGAGGAGATACGCAGTATTTT	CASSVEEGRGDTQYF
TRBD1	TRBV28	NA	TRBJ2-5	TGTGCCAGCAGTCTAACAGGACAGGGGGGTAGGGAGACCCAGTACTTC	CASSLTGQGGRETQYF
NA	TRBV3-1/TRBV3-2	NA	TRBJ1-1	TGTGCCAGCAGCCAAAACAGATGGAACACTGAAGCTTTCTTT	CASSQNRWNTEAFF
TRBD1	TRBV29-1	NA	TRBJ1-1	TGCAGCGCCGAGACAGGGATAGACACTGAAGCTTTCTTT	CSAETGIDTEAFF
TRBD1	TRBV11-2	NA	TRBJ2-2	TGTGCCAGCAGCCCGCGTCCAAAGGGGGCCAACACCGGGGAGCTGTTTTTT	CASSPRPKGANTGELFF
NA	TRBV9	NA	TRBJ2-4	TGTGCCAGCAGCCCCCTGGCGGGGCAAAACATTCAGTACTTC	CASSPLAGQNIQYF
TRBD1	TRBV6-5	few	TRBJ1-2	TGTGCCAGCAGTCAGACAGGGTTCTATGGCTACACCTTC	CASSQTGFYGYTF
NA	TRBV7-9	NA	TRBJ2-1	TGTGCCAGCAGTGACTCAAACAGGTACAATGAGCAGTTCTTC	CASSDSNRYNEQFF
NA	TRBV5-1	NA	TRBJ2-4	TGCGCCAGCAGCTTGGGGGCGGGACCCCGGAACATTCAGTACTTC	CASSLGAGPRNIQYF
TRBD1	TRBV5-1	once	TRBJ2-3	TGCGCCAGCAGCTTACAGGGGACCGGGCCAGATACGCAGTATTTT	CASSLQGTGPDTQYF
TRBD2	TRBV5-4	NA	TRBJ2-7	TGTGCCAGCAGCTTGTTAGCGGGGTACACCTACGAGCAGTACTTC	CASSLLAGYTYEQYF
TRBD1	TRBV2	NA	TRBJ1-6	TGTGCCACCGAAGACAGGGCTAATTCACCCCTCCACTTT	CATEDRANSPLHF
NA	TRBV7-6	NA	TRBJ2-2	TGTGCCAGCAGCCGGCGGGGCGCGAACACCGGGGAGCTGTTTTTT	CASSRRGANTGELFF
NA	TRBV7-3	NA	TRBJ2-1	TGTGCCAGCAGCCGTAGTGGGCACAATGAGCAGTTCTTC	CASSRSGHNEQFF
NA	TRBV30	NA	TRBJ1-2	TGTGCCTGGAGTGTACCCAGAAACCCTAACTATGGCTACACCTTC	CAWSVPRNPNYGYTF
TRBD1	TRBV6-5	NA	TRBJ1-5	TGTGCCAGCAGTTACTTACAGGGGGCAAATCAGCCCCAGCATTTT	CASSYLQGANQPQHF
TRBD1	TRBV30	NA	TRBJ1-2	TGTGCCTGGAGTAGACAGGGAAACTCCTATGGCTACACCTTC	CAWSRQGNSYGYTF
NA	TRBV7-9	NA	TRBJ1-4	TGTGCCAGCAGCATACAGGCTGCCGATGAAAAACTGTTTTTT	CASSIQAADEKLFF
TRBD2	TRBV30	once	TRBJ2-4	TGTGCCTGGAGTCCCCTCTGGGGAGGGGAAGACAAAAACATTCAGTACTTC	CAWSPLWGGEDKNIQYF
TRBD1	TRBV2	NA	TRBJ1-5	TGTGCCAGCAGCTGGGACAGGGATCAGCCCCAGCATTTT	CASSWDRDQPQHF
NA	TRBV30	NA	TRBJ1-3	TGTGCCTGGACGTACTCAGGAAACACCATATATTTT	CAWTYSGNTIYF
TRBD1	TRBV7-3	few	TRBJ2-7	TGTGCCAGCAGCCTCCTGACAGGGCAGGAGCAGTACTTC	CASSLLTGQEQYF
TRBD2	TRBV14	NA	TRBJ2-1	TGTGCCAGCAGCCAAGATTGGAGCGGGAAGACCGAGCAGTTCTTC	CASSQDWSGKTEQFF